The clone carrying this TCR beta chain was counted a single time. The antigen is not known. This sample is part of a study of T cell repertoires in cytomegalovirus infection. General observations from the study: Identification of carriers of CMV plus the relevant HLA was performed using cumulative public TCR beta family frequency.

TCRdb called the reads again in MiXCR, with one record for every CDR3 protein. The sample includes nearly 700,000 distinct CDR3 sequences, approximately 33% seen only once; the top ten take 18%. The CDR3 totals 15 residues. Per the germline V gene, CDR1 is LNHNV and CDR2 is YYDKDF (reference sequence). Trimming removed 3 bases from V and 1 base from J; junction bases left unmatched: 4. The sequences come from cultured PBMCs, collected from culture after CMV antigen stimulation. This receptor was identified in a human donor in good health (CMV status not recorded). Some clones in this sample may be carry-over from other donors' samples. J is TRBJ2-5 and V is TRBV15, with 8 bases matching TRBD2. CDR3 DNA sequence: TGTGCCACCAGCAGTCCGCGGGGGGCCCAAGAGACCCAGTACTTC. It encodes CATSSPRGAQETQYF.